The 32 T cell receptor beta chains in this list originate from one sample, sequenced in a study of cytomegalovirus exposure and HLA in healthy donors. Use of 60 Vbeta and 13 Jbeta primers characterized the PCR. Produced via immunoSEQ multiplex PCR; TCRdb's table is partial and in-frame only. The repertoire has roughly 140,000 clones, about three quarters of them found once; the top ten carry about 3%. Sequencing was performed on PBMCs. These receptors all stem from a man in his forties or fifties in good health and CMV-seropositive.

The J gene is TRBJ1-2, the V gene TRBV6-5, with 10 bases fitting TRBD1. Germline assignment: CDR1 MNHEY and CDR2 SVGAGI. The CDR3 totals 14 residues. The ends lost 6 bases at V and 4 bases at J; junction bases unmatched: 5. The CDR3 is CASSRQGALYGYTF. CDR3 nucleotide sequence: TGTGCCAGCAGCAGACAGGGGGCCCTCTATGGCTACACCTTC.

The chain employs TRBV19 and TRBJ2-3; a possible D gene is TRBD2 (6 bases). There are 18 residues in the CDR3. The V end lost 7 bases, the J end lost 5 bases, and 28 bases lay between the germline ends. Germline V gene data show CDR1 as LNHDA and CDR2 as SQIVND (reference sequence). In DNA form, the CDR3 reads TGTGCCAGTACCCTAATAGGGGCACAAGCGGGTAGAAAAGATACGCAGTATTTT. Translating it yields CASTLIGAQAGRKDTQYF. Drawing the rest from reference TRBV19 and TRBJ2-3, the complete variable domain is DGGITQSPKYLFRKEGQNVTLSCEQNLNHDAMYWYRQDPGQGLRLIYYSQIVNDFQKGDIAEGYSVSREKKESFPLTVTSAQKNPTAFYLCASTLIGAQAGRKDTQYFGPGTRLTVL.

The chain recombines TRBV29-1 with TRBJ1-2; D possibly corresponds to TRBD1 (6 bases). In germline, CDR1 is SQVTM, CDR2 ANQGSEA. V was shortened by 0 bases and J by 5 bases, with 10 bases between the two germline ends. The CDR3 loop spans 13 amino acids. CDR3 protein: CSVEEGGEYGYTF. Written as DNA, the CDR3 is TGCAGCGTTGAAGAAGGGGGGGAGTATGGCTACACCTTC.

The genes are TRBV9 and TRBJ2-3; 10 bases align to TRBD2. CDR3 length: 16 amino acids. CDR1 is SGDLS, CDR2 YYNGEE, per germline. V lost 0 bases, J lost 1 base, and 2 bases stayed unmatched. The CDR3 reads CASSVVGTSGTDTQYF. The DNA for the CDR3 is TGTGCCAGCAGCGTAGTGGGGACTAGCGGCACAGATACGCAGTATTTT.

The chain carries TRBV2 and TRBJ1-2; 8 bases agree with TRBD1. The V gene end was trimmed by 6 bases and the J gene end by 0 bases; junction bases not matched to a gene: 6. Germline CDR1 is SNHLY and CDR2 is FYNNEI. The CDR3 contains 15 residues. The CDR3 sequence: CASSTTGAPNYGYTF. The CDR3 nucleotides are TGTGCCAGCAGCACGACAGGGGCACCTAACTATGGCTACACCTTC.

The sample holds a few counts of this clone. The J gene is TRBJ1-1, the V gene TRBV6-4, with D hard to call. Germline V gene sequence: CDR1 MRHNA, CDR2 SNTAGT. Trimming left V 5 bases short and J 0 bases short, with 10 bases between. The CDR3 is 14 residues long. In DNA form, the CDR3 reads TGTGCCAGCAGTCCATCAGACATGAACACTGAAGCTTTCTTT. This gives the protein CASSPSDMNTEAFF.

The chain has TRBV25-1 and TRBJ2-5; maybe TRBD2 (6 bases). Germline V gene lookup returns CDR1 MGHDK and CDR2 SYGVNS. The V gene lost 6 bases and the J gene lost 0 bases, with 14 bases spanning the gap. The CDR3 extends over 15 amino acids. The CDR3 sequence is CASRESTGDQETQYF. For the CDR3, the DNA is TGTGCCAGCAGAGAGTCTACGGGAGACCAAGAGACCCAGTACTTC.

This chain uses TRBV7-2 with TRBJ2-1; tentative D call: TRBD2 (6 bases). V was clipped by 5 bases and J by 5 bases, with 16 bases between them. From germline, CDR1 is SGHTA and CDR2 FQGNSA. This CDR3 has 15 amino acids. DNA of the CDR3: TGTGCCAGCAGCCGCGGGGCTAGCGTCGACAATGAGCAGTTCTTC. This encodes CASSRGASVDNEQFF.

This clone was counted a few times. The chain has TRBV2 and TRBJ2-5; 7 bases line up with TRBD1. This CDR3 is 14 amino acids long. Trimming cost V 7 bases and J 1 base; bases outside gene matches: 6. Germline V gene data show CDR1 as SNHLY and CDR2 as FYNNEI. The CDR3 loop is CASNLGQVQETQYF. Written as DNA, the CDR3 is TGTGCCAGCAACCTCGGACAGGTCCAAGAGACCCAGTACTTC.

For this clone: A much larger clonotype is one base distant, so this may be a read error. The chain joins TRBV7-2 to TRBJ2-5; no clear D. The J call may not be correct, given that the DNA end is closer to TRBJ2-7. The germline CDR1 and CDR2 sequences are SGHTA and FQGNSA. This CDR3 has 12 amino acids. In DNA, the CDR3 is TGTGCCAGCAGCTTAACTACCTACGAGCAGTACTTC. Protein product: CASSLTTYEQYF.

J is TRBJ1-1 and V is TRBV2, with TRBD1 as a possible D gene (6 bases). Looked up from germline, CDR1 is SNHLY and CDR2 is FYNNEI. The CDR3 is made up of 14 amino acids. The ends were cut back, 8 bases at V and 1 base at J, with 14 bases in the middle. CDR3 coding DNA: TGTGCCAGCCGACCGAGACAGGCGAACACTGAAGCTTTCTTT. This translates into CASRPRQANTEAFF.

This sequence joins TRBV28 and TRBJ2-7, with 8 bases aligning to TRBD2. Germline values: CDR1 MDHEN, CDR2 SYDVKM. This CDR3 has 15 residues. V lost 4 bases to trimming and J lost 3 bases; unmatched junction nucleotides: 8. This chain's CDR3 is CASSSAGVGIYEQYF. The CDR3 coding sequence is TGTGCCAGCAGTTCAGCGGGAGTAGGCATCTACGAGCAGTACTTC.

The rearrangement joins TRBV19 to TRBJ2-3, with 11 bases fitting TRBD2. Germline values: CDR1 LNHDA, CDR2 SQIVND (reference sequence). The CDR3 loop spans 15 amino acids. V dropped 3 bases and J dropped 3; count of bases not matched to a gene: 2. The DNA of the CDR3 is TGTGCCAGTAGTATTGGACTAGCGGGTACAGATACGCAGTATTTT. Translation: CASSIGLAGTDTQYF.

The chain links TRBV7-3 to TRBJ1-1, with D hard to call. V lost 3 bases and J 2 bases, leaving 7 bases between the germline ends. The germline V gene has CDR1 SGHTA and CDR2 FQGTGA. This CDR3 region has 13 residues. CDR3 region: CASSLSYNTEAFF. Written as DNA, the CDR3 is TGTGCCAGCAGCTTGTCCTACAACACTGAAGCTTTCTTT.

The V call is TRBV7-8, the J call TRBJ2-3; a weak D match, TRBD1 (6 bases). V was pared by 5 bases and J by 6 bases, with 21 bases between. This CDR3 has 16 amino acids. Per the germline V gene, CDR1 is SGHVS and CDR2 is FQNEAQ. CDR3 amino acids: CASSPDRLPGADTQYF. CDR3 in DNA: TGTGCCAGCAGCCCCGACCGACTCCCAGGGGCGGATACGCAGTATTTT.

The CDR3: CASSQARGAEQFF. As DNA, the CDR3 is TGTGCCAGCAGCCAAGCCCGCGGCGCCGAGCAGTTCTTC. The V and J genes are TRBV14 and TRBJ2-1; no definite D call. This CDR3 contains 13 residues. Germline loops: CDR1 SGHDN, CDR2 FVKESK. The V end was cut by 1 base, the J end by 10 bases, with 11 bases between.

This sequence joins TRBV7-7 and TRBJ2-5; TRBD2 might be the D (5 bases). The V end was cut by 5 bases, the J end by 1 base, with 11 bases between. Germline CDR1 reads SSHAT; CDR2 reads FNYEAQ (reference sequence). This CDR3 has 14 residues. The CDR3, as DNA: TGTGCCAGCAGCCGATACGGGGTCCAAGAGACCCAGTACTTC. It translates to CASSRYGVQETQYF.

CDR3 DNA sequence: TGCGCCAGCAGCCTCCCGGGGAGCGCAGATACGCAGTATTTT. It encodes CASSLPGSADTQYF. The chain combines TRBV5-1 with TRBJ2-3; TRBD2 is a possible D gene (5 bases). Trimming removed 4 bases at V and 4 bases at J, with 13 bases between. The CDR3 spans 14 residues. Germline V gene sequence: CDR1 SGHRS, CDR2 YFSETQ.

V usage is TRBV11-1 and J usage is TRBJ2-1; 9 nucleotides match TRBD2. The trim removed 2 bases at V and 15 bases at J, leaving 8 bases unmatched. This CDR3 is 13 amino acids long. Germline CDR1 SGHAT, CDR2 FQDESV (reference sequence). This CDR3 reads CASSLRPREGPFF. In DNA, the CDR3 is TGTGCCAGCAGCTTAAGACCGCGGGAGGGGCCGTTCTTC.

The gene calls are TRBV6-5 and TRBJ1-4; D not certain. The germline CDR1 and CDR2 sequences are MNHEY and SVGAGI. The CDR3 contains 12 residues. The V end lost 7 bases, the J end lost 8 bases, and 11 bases lay between the germline ends. The CDR3 nucleotides are TGTGCCAGCAATCCCGGGAGGGAAAAACTGTTTTTT. Its translation: CASNPGREKLFF.

The rearrangement joins TRBV19 to TRBJ2-3; 8 nucleotides line up with TRBD2. The CDR3 is 15 residues long. Germline V gene lookup returns CDR1 LNHDA and CDR2 SQIVND (reference sequence). The trim removed 6 bases at V and 7 bases at J, leaving 12 bases unmatched. The CDR3 DNA follows: TGTGCCAGTAGGACGCCCGGGACTAGAGGAAATACGCAGTATTTT. This translates into CASRTPGTRGNTQYF.

Here the CDR3 DNA reads TGTGCCAGCAGCTTAGTAATCGGAGTGGGTGACAATGAGCAGTTCTTC. Amino acid sequence: CASSLVIGVGDNEQFF. V usage is TRBV7-2 and J usage is TRBJ2-1; D is unclear. Germline CDR1 and CDR2: SGHTA and FQGNSA. The CDR3 consists of 16 residues. V shed 1 base and J shed 5 bases, with 15 bases lying between them.

This clone turned up a few times. This chain joins TRBV7-2 and TRBJ2-7; 7 bases agree with TRBD1. Germline V gene data show CDR1 as SGHTA and CDR2 as FQGNSA. Unmatched junction bases numbered 1, after V lost 5 bases and J lost 3 bases. The CDR3 is made up of 12 amino acids. CDR3 nucleotides: TGTGCCAGCAGCAGGGGGCTCTACGAGCAGTACTTC. Its protein is CASSRGLYEQYF.

This clone was counted between two and nine times. The J gene is TRBJ1-2, the V gene TRBV11-2; tentatively, D is TRBD1 (6 bases). The CDR3 loop spans 15 amino acids. Germline V CDR1 and CDR2: SGHAT, FQNNGV. Trimming stripped 4 bases from V and 6 bases from J, with 18 bases between. The CDR3 nucleotides are TGTGCCAGCAGCTCAGTGACAGGTCGTGAGGATGGCTACACCTTC. As protein: CASSSVTGREDGYTF. Combining the CDR3 with reference TRBV11-2 and TRBJ1-2 gives the whole variable domain EAGVAQSPRYKIIEKRQSVAFWCNPISGHATLYWYQQILGQGPKLLIQFQNNGVVDDSQLPKDRFSAERLKGVDSTLKIQPAKLEDSAVYLCASSSVTGREDGYTFGSGTRLTVV.

This chain links TRBV30 with TRBJ2-2; tentative D call: TRBD2 (5 bases). Germline CDR1 reads GTSNPN; CDR2 reads SVGIG (reference sequence). The CDR3 is 16 residues long. Trimming cost V 8 bases and J 0 bases, with 19 bases left between them. This CDR3 reads CATSLTRWSNTGELFF. CDR3 nucleotide sequence: TGTGCCACCTCCCTTACTAGGTGGTCGAACACCGGGGAGCTGTTTTTT.

The V gene is TRBV19, the J gene TRBJ1-2; D call uncertain. The germline gives CDR1 LNHDA, CDR2 SQIVND (reference sequence). The CDR3 loop spans 14 amino acids. V lost 2 bases to trimming and J lost 6 bases, with 13 bases between them. CDR3: CASSISRVDHGYTF. CDR3 DNA: TGTGCCAGTAGTATATCCCGGGTAGACCATGGCTACACCTTC. Full variable domain (remainder filled in from reference TRBV19 and TRBJ1-2): DGGITQSPKYLFRKEGQNVTLSCEQNLNHDAMYWYRQDPGQGLRLIYYSQIVNDFQKGDIAEGYSVSREKKESFPLTVTSAQKNPTAFYLCASSISRVDHGYTFGSGTRLTVV.

As for this clone: At one of its ends the junction is not consistent with the germline gene, which may arise from a read error. The V gene is TRBV7-9, the J gene TRBJ1-2; a weak D match, TRBD1 (6 bases). The CDR3 length is 14 residues. Germline CDR1 and CDR2: SEHNR and FQNEAQ (reference sequence). The CDR3 loop is CSSSLGQLDYGYTF. The CDR3 DNA is TGTTCCAGCAGCTTAGGACAGTTGGACTATGGCTACACCTTC.

The genes are TRBV9 and TRBJ2-3; possibly TRBD2 for D (6 bases). This CDR3 region has 16 residues. Germline assignment: CDR1 SGDLS and CDR2 YYNGEE. V gave up 4 bases and J gave up 10 bases, with 25 bases separating them. CDR3 region: CASSPRDSRVDRSQYF. The CDR3 region has the DNA TGTGCCAGCAGCCCCCGGGACTCCCGGGTAGATAGGTCGCAGTATTTT.

The chain couples TRBV2 to TRBJ1-5, with TRBD1 as a possible D gene (6 bases). CDR1 SNHLY and CDR2 FYNNEI come from the germline V gene. Trimming removed 6 bases at V and 4 bases at J, with 13 bases between. CDR3 length: 14 amino acids. CDR3 protein: CASRGQGRNQPQHF. Here the CDR3 DNA reads TGTGCCAGCAGAGGCCAGGGGAGAAATCAGCCCCAGCATTTT. Combining the CDR3 with reference TRBV2 and TRBJ1-5 gives the whole variable domain EPEVTQTPSHQVTQMGQEVILRCVPISNHLYFYWYRQILGQKVEFLVSFYNNEISEKSEIFDDQFSVERPDGSNFTLKIRSTKLEDSAMYFCASRGQGRNQPQHFGDGTRLSIL.

This chain joins TRBV6-5 and TRBJ1-6; D remains unclear. This CDR3 has 15 residues. Per the germline V gene, CDR1 is MNHEY and CDR2 is SVGAGI. V lost 0 bases to trimming and J lost 6 bases, with 9 bases between them. The CDR3 nucleotides read TGTGCCAGCAGTTACTCGGGAGTGGTTAATTCACCCCTCCACTTT. As protein: CASSYSGVVNSPLHF.

V is TRBV25-1 and J is TRBJ2-4; 10 bases agree with TRBD2. From germline, CDR1 is MGHDK and CDR2 SYGVNS. V lost 10 bases and J lost 0; bases outside the gene matches: 9. The CDR3 loop spans 16 amino acids. The CDR3 DNA sequence: TGTGCCACCGGGACTAGCGACACCCTAGCCAAAAACATTCAGTACTTC. The encoded protein is CATGTSDTLAKNIQYF.

The chain links TRBV6-1 to TRBJ2-1, with a tentative D call TRBD2 (6 bases). V was shortened by 8 bases and J by 10 bases, with 24 bases between the two germline ends. The germline V gene has CDR1 MNHNS and CDR2 SASEGT. The CDR3 has 15 amino acids. In DNA form, the CDR3 reads TGTGCCAGCCGACCCACTCAGACTAGTTTGGGGGAGCAGTTCTTC. The encoded protein is CASRPTQTSLGEQFF.